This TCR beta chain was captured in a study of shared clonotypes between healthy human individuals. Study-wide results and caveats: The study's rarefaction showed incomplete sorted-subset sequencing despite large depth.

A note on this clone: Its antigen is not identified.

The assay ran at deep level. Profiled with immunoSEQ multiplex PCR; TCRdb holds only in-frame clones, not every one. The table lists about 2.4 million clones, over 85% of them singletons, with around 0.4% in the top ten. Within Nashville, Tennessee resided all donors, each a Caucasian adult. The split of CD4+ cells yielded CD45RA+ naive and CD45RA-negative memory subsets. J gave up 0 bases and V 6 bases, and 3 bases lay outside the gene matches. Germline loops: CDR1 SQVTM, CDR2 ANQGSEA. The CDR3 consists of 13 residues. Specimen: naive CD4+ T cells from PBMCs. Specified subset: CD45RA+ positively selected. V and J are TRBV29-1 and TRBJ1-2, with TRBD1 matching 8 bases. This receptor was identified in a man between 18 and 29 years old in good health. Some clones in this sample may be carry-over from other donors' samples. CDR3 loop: CSVLQGANYGYTF. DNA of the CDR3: TGCAGCGTCCTACAGGGGGCTAACTATGGCTACACCTTC. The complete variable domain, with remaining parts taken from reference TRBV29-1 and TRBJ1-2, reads SAVISQKPSRDICQRGTSLTIQCQVDSQVTMMFWYRQQPGQSLTLIATANQGSEATYESGFVIDKFPISRPNLTFSTLTVSNMSPEDSSIYLCSVLQGANYGYTFGSGTRLTVV.